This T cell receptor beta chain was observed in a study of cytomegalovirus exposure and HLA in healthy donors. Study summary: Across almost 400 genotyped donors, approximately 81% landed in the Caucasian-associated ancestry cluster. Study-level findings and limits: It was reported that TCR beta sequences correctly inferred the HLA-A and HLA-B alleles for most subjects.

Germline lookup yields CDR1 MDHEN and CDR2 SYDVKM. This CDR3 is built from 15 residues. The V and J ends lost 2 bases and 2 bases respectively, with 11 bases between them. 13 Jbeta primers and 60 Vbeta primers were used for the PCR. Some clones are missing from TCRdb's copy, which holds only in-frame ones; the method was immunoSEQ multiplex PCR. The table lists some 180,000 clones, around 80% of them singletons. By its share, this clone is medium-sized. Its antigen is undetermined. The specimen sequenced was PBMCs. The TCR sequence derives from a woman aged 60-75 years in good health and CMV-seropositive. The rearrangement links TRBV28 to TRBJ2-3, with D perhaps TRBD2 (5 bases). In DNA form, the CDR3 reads TGTGCCAGCAGTTTAACCCGACTACCCACAGATACGCAGTATTTT. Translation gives CASSLTRLPTDTQYF.